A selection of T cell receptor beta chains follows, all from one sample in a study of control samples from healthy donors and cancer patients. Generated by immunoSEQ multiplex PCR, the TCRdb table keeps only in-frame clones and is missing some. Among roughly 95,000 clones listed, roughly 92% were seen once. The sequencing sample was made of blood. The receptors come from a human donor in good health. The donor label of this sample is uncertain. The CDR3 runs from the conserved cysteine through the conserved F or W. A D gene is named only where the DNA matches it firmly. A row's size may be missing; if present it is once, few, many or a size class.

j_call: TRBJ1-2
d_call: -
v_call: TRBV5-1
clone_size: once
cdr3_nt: TGCGCCAGCAGCATGGACGGTGACTATGGCTACACCTTC
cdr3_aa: CASSMDGDYGYTF

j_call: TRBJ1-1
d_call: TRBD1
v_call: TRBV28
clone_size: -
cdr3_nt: TGTGCCAGCAGTTTATACACCGGGACAGCCGAGGGAGCTTTCTTT
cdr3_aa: CASSLYTGTAEGAFF

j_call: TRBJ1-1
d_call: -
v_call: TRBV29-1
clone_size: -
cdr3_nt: TGCAGCGTAGCCCTAGCGGGGACTGAAGCTTTCTTT
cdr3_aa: CSVALAGTEAFF

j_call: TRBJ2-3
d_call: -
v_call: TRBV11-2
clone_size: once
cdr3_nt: TGTGCCAGCAGCTTAGGGGGAACAGGGAGGGATACGCAGTATTTT
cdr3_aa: CASSLGGTGRDTQYF

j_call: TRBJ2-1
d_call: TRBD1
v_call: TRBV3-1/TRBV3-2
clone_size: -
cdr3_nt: TGTGCCAGTCAACCCCGGGACAGGAGAAATGAGCAGTTCTTC
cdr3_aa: CASQPRDRRNEQFF

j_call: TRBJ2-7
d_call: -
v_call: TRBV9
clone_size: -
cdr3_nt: TGTGCCAGCAGTGCGACAGGATCCAGCTCCTACGAGCAGTACTTC
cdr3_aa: CASSATGSSSYEQYF

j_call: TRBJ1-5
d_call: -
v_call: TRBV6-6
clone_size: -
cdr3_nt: TGTGCCAGCACCATTAGCAATCAGCCCCAGCATTTT
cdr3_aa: CASTISNQPQHF

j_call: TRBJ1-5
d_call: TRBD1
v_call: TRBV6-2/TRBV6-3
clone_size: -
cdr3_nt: TGTGCCAGCAGCACAGGGGGCAAGGGCAATCAGCCCCAGCATTTT
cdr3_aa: CASSTGGKGNQPQHF

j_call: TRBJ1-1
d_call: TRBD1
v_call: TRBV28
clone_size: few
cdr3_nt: TGTGCCAGCAGTACCGACAGGGAGAACACTGAAGCTTTCTTT
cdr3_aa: CASSTDRENTEAFF

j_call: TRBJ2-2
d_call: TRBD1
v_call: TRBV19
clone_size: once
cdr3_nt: TGTGCCAGTAGTATGGGACAGGGAGACACCGGGGAGCTGTTTTTT
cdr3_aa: CASSMGQGDTGELFF

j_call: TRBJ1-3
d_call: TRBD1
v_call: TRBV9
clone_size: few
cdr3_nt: TGTGCCAGCAGCGCCACCGGACAGGGAGGAAGAAACACCATATATTTT
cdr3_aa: CASSATGQGGRNTIYF

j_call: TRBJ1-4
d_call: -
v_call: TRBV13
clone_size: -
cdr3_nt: TGTGCCAGCAGCTTAGCCGCACAGGGAACTAATGAAAAACTGTTTTTT
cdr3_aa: CASSLAAQGTNEKLFF

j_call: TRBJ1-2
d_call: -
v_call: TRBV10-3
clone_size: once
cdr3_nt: TGTGCCATCAGTACAGGGTTCTATGGCTACACCTTC
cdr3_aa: CAISTGFYGYTF

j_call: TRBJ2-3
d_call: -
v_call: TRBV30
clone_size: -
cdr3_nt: TGTGCCTGGAGTGGACATCCCTTAGAGCTAGATACGCAGTATTTT
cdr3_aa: CAWSGHPLELDTQYF

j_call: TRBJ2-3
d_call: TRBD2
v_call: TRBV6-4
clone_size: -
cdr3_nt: TGTGCCAGCAGTGGGTCAGCGGGGGGCAGCACAGATACGCAGTATTTT
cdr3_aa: CASSGSAGGSTDTQYF

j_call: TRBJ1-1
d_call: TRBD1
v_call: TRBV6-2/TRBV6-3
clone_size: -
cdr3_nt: TGTGCCAGCAGTCCGACACCGGGACAGGCTGAAGCTTTCTTT
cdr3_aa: CASSPTPGQAEAFF

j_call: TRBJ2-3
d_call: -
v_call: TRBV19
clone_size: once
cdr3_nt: TGTGCCAGTAGTATAGGCAGGGCCAAAGATACGCAGTATTTT
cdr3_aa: CASSIGRAKDTQYF

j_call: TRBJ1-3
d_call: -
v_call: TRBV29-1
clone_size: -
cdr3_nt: TGCAGCGTTGATGGGGGGGGAAACACCATATATTTT
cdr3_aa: CSVDGGGNTIYF

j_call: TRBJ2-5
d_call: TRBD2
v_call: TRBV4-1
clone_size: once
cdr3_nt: TGCGCCAGCAGCCGCGAACCGGGGGTAGGCGGGGGGACGAGCCAGTACTTC
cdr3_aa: CASSREPGVGGGTSQYF

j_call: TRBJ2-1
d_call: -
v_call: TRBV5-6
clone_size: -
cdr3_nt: TGTGCCAGCAGCTTGCAACAGCAGTACAATGAGCAGTTCTTC
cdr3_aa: CASSLQQQYNEQFF

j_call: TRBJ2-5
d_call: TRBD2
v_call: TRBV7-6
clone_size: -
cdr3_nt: TGTGCCAGCAGCCCCGCGGGGGGAGAGACCCAGTACTTC
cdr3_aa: CASSPAGGETQYF

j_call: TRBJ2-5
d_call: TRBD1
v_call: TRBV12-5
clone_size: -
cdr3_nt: TGTGCTAGTGGTTTGCGGGACAGTTCGGAGACCCAGTACTTC
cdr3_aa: CASGLRDSSETQYF

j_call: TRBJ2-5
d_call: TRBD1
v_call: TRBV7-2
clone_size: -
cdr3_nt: TGTGCCAGCAGCTCCCGGACAGGGGAGACCCAGTACTTC
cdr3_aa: CASSSRTGETQYF

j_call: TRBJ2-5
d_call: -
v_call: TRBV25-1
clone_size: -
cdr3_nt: TGTGCCAGCAGTGAACCGGGATATCAAGAGACCCAGTACTTC
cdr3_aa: CASSEPGYQETQYF

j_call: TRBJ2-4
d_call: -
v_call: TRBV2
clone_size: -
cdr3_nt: TGTGCCAGCAGTGAAACGACCGAAGCCAAAAACATTCAGTACTTC
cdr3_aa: CASSETTEAKNIQYF

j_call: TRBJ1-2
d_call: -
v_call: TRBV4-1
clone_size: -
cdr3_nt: TGCGCCAGCAGCCAGACGAGACAGAACTATGGCTACACCTTC
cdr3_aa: CASSQTRQNYGYTF

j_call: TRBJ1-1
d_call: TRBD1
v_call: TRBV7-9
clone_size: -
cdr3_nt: TGTGCCAGCAGCCGGGACAGGATGAACACTGAAGCTTTCTTT
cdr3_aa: CASSRDRMNTEAFF

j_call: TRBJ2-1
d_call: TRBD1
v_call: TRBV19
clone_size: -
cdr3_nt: TGTGCCAGTACTACCAACAGGGGCAATGAGCAGTTCTTC
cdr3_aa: CASTTNRGNEQFF

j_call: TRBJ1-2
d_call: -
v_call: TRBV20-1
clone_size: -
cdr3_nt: TGCAGTGCCCAAGACAGTTACGGCTACACCTTC
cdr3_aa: CSAQDSYGYTF

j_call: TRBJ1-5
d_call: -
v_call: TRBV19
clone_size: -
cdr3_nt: TGTGCCAGTAGTATTTTAGGGGCCGTCGGTCAGCCCCAGCATTTT
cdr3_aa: CASSILGAVGQPQHF

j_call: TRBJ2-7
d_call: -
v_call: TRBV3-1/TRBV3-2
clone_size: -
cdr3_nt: TGTGCCAGCAGCCAAGCGGCCAGCCTCTACGAGCAGTACTTC
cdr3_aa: CASSQAASLYEQYF

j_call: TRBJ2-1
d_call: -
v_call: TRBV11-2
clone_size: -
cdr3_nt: TGTGCCAGCAGCAGCCTAAGTGAGCAGTTCTTC
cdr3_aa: CASSSLSEQFF

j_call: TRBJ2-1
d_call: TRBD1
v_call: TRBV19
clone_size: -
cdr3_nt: TGTGCCAGTAGGTACGGGACAGGGTACCTCAATGAGCAGTTCTTC
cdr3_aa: CASRYGTGYLNEQFF

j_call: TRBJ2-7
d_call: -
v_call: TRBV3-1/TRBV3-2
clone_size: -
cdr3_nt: TGTGCCAGCAGCCATCAACGCCAGGCAGGGGCCAACGAGCAGTACTTC
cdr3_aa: CASSHQRQAGANEQYF

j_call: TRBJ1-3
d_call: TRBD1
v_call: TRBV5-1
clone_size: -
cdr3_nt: TGCGCCAGCAGCCCTATAAAGCGGACAGGGGCTGGAAACACCATATATTTT
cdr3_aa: CASSPIKRTGAGNTIYF

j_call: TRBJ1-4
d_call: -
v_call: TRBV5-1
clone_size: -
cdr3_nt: TGCGCCAGCAGCTTCGGGCCTGCAACTAATGAAAAACTGTTTTTT
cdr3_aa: CASSFGPATNEKLFF

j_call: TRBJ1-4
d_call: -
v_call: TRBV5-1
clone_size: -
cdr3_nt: TGCGCCAGCAGCTTGCGGGCACAATCTAATGAAAAACTGTTTTTT
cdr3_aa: CASSLRAQSNEKLFF

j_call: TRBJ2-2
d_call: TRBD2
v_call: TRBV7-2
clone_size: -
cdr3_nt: TGTGCCAGCAGCCTAGCGGGGGGGCCTGGGGAGCTGTTTTTT
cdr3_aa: CASSLAGGPGELFF

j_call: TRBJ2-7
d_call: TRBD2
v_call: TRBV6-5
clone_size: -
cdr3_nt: TGTGCCAGCAGACCGCTAGCGGGGGGGCCGGGAGAGCAGTACTTC
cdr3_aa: CASRPLAGGPGEQYF